Below, 18 T cell receptor beta chains from the same sample are listed, as sequenced in a study of control samples from healthy donors and cancer patients. The assay was immunoSEQ multiplex PCR, and TCRdb's table has in-frame clones only and misses some. This table holds about 150,000 clones, around 90% found once. Sequencing input: blood. All receptors come from a man aged 25-45 years in good health.

This clone was seen more than once but under ten times. The chain carries TRBV2 and TRBJ1-2; TRBD1 aligns across 10 bases. Unmatched junction bases numbered 6, after V lost 4 bases and J lost 7 bases. Germline values: CDR1 SNHLY, CDR2 FYNNEI. The CDR3 has 14 residues. CDR3 nucleotide sequence: TGTGCCAGCAGTGTTAGGACAGGGGGGGTTGGCTACACCTTC. Encoded protein: CASSVRTGGVGYTF.

The CDR3 DNA sequence: TGTGCCAGCAGCTTAAATCTGAATGAGCGGGAGGAAAGCGAGCAGTACTTC. Translated, it gives CASSLNLNEREESEQYF. V gene TRBV7-3 combines with J gene TRBJ2-7, with 9 nucleotides matching TRBD2. The CDR3 covers 17 residues. With 1 base clipped from V and 6 bases from J, the junction kept 13 bases outside the gene matches. Germline CDR1 is SGHTA and CDR2 is FQGTGA.

For the CDR3, the DNA is TGCAGCGTTGAGGTGACACTAAACACTGAAGCTTTCTTT. Translation: CSVEVTLNTEAFF. V gene TRBV29-1 combines with J gene TRBJ1-1; D not certain. The germline V gene encodes CDR1 SQVTM and CDR2 ANQGSEA. V was cut by 3 bases and J by 2 bases, with 10 bases left in between. CDR3 length equals 13 residues.

The chain uses TRBV6-4 and TRBJ1-1, with D possibly TRBD1 on 6 matching bases. Trimming took off 2 bases at V and 5 bases at J, with 9 bases between the two ends. Looked up from germline, CDR1 is MRHNA and CDR2 is SNTAGT. CDR3 length: 13 amino acids. The CDR3 sequence: CASSDEGGTEAFF. The CDR3 coding sequence is TGTGCCAGCAGTGACGAGGGGGGGACTGAAGCTTTCTTT.

The chain employs TRBV9 and TRBJ2-2, with a tentative D call TRBD1 (7 bases). Germline V lookup: CDR1 SGDLS, CDR2 YYNGEE. This CDR3 has 17 residues. Trimming shortened V by 4 bases and J by 4 bases, and 20 bases separated the two germline ends. Here the CDR3 reads CASSLSWRGQVTGELFF. The CDR3 region has the DNA TGTGCCAGCAGCCTCAGTTGGAGGGGGCAGGTCACCGGGGAGCTGTTTTTT.

The chain combines TRBV7-3 with TRBJ2-1; D not certain. Germline V CDR1 and CDR2: SGHTA, FQGTGA. Trimming pared 5 bases from V and 0 bases from J, leaving 11 bases between. The CDR3 runs 15 residues. CDR3 in amino acids: CASSPDWSSYNEQFF. The CDR3 nucleotides read TGTGCCAGCAGCCCCGACTGGAGCTCCTACAATGAGCAGTTCTTC. The variable domain in full, completed from reference TRBV7-3 and TRBJ2-1, reads GAGVSQTPSNKVTEKGKYVELRCDPISGHTALYWYRQSLGQGPEFLIYFQGTGAADDSGLPNDRFFAVRPEGSVSTLKIQRTERGDSAVYLCASSPDWSSYNEQFFGPGTRLTVL.

The J gene is TRBJ2-1, the V gene TRBV5-5; 7 bases are a match to TRBD1. Germline CDR1 SGHKS, CDR2 YYEKEE (reference sequence). V dropped 0 bases and J dropped 10; count of bases not matched to a gene: 10. This CDR3 has 15 residues. The CDR3 sequence is CASSLAGTEFGEQFF. In nucleotides, the CDR3 is TGTGCCAGCAGCTTGGCTGGGACAGAATTTGGGGAGCAGTTCTTC.

The rearrangement uses TRBV5-4 and TRBJ1-2; no clear D gene. CDR3 length equals 15 residues. Between the trimmed V and J ends, which lost 1 base and 1 base, there was a span of 11 bases. CDR1 SGHNT and CDR2 YYREEE come from the germline V gene (reference sequence). The CDR3 nucleotides read TGTGCCAGCAGCTTGTCAGGTCTTGGTAACTATGGCTACACCTTC. Protein: CASSLSGLGNYGYTF.

This clone was detected only a few times. V gene TRBV9 combines with J gene TRBJ1-6; tentatively, D is TRBD1 (6 bases). CDR3 length equals 14 residues. Trimming stripped 0 bases from V and 10 bases from J, with 11 bases between. Per germline, CDR1 SGDLS and CDR2 YYNGEE. The CDR3: CASSVAQGGSPLHF. The CDR3 nucleotides read TGTGCCAGCAGCGTAGCACAGGGCGGCTCACCCCTCCACTTT. Based on the CDR3 plus reference TRBV9 and TRBJ1-6, the full variable domain is DSGVTQTPKHLITATGQRVTLRCSPRSGDLSVYWYQQSLDQGLQFLIQYYNGEERAKGNILERFSAQQFPDLHSELNLSSLELGDSALYFCASSVAQGGSPLHFGNGTRLTVT.

This chain joins TRBV4-2 and TRBJ1-2; 7 positions match TRBD1. The V gene end was trimmed by 4 bases and the J gene end by 2 bases; junction bases not matched to a gene: 10. There are 16 residues in the CDR3. Germline loops: CDR1 LGHNA, CDR2 YNFKEQ. CDR3 sequence: CASSLTPTGPNYGYTF. The CDR3 DNA is TGTGCCAGCAGCCTTACACCGACAGGGCCCAACTATGGCTACACCTTC.

In the case of this clone: One end of the junction is discordant with germline, which a read error may explain. The V gene is TRBV2, the J gene TRBJ2-7; D is possibly TRBD1 (5 bases). Germline V gives CDR1 SNHLY, CDR2 FYNNEI. The CDR3 covers 12 residues. This CDR3 reads CASSEEGMGPSF. The DNA of the CDR3 is TGTGCCAGCAGTGAAGAGGGGATGGGGCCGTCCTTC.

The rearrangement joins TRBV6-5 to TRBJ1-6; 8 bases align to TRBD1. The CDR3 length is 14 residues. CDR1 is MNHEY and CDR2 is SVGAGI in the germline V gene. V lost 7 bases, J lost 7 bases, and 6 bases stayed unmatched. The CDR3, as DNA: TGTGCCAGCACCGGACAGGGCTTGAATTCACCCCTCCACTTT. This sequence encodes CASTGQGLNSPLHF.

V gene TRBV6-5 combines with J gene TRBJ1-2; D is possibly TRBD1 (5 bases). This CDR3 has 15 residues. Per the germline V gene, CDR1 is MNHEY and CDR2 is SVGAGI. V was clipped by 4 bases and J by 9 bases, with 21 bases between them. For the CDR3, the DNA is TGTGCCAGCAGTTTTAACCGGGACCTTCGTTTTAGCTACACCTTC. It codes for CASSFNRDLRFSYTF.

The chain employs TRBV3-1 (or the pseudogene TRBV3-2) and TRBJ2-7; 10 bases are a match to TRBD2. The germline V gene has CDR1 LGHDT and CDR2 YNNKEL (reference sequence). This CDR3 comprises 16 residues. The junction had 6 bases not matched to a gene; V was cut back by 4 bases and J by 0 bases. The CDR3 region is CASSLGPSGSSYEQYF. The CDR3 DNA reads TGTGCCAGCAGCCTTGGGCCTAGCGGGAGCTCCTACGAGCAGTACTTC.

The chain is built from TRBV7-2 and TRBJ1-2; D may be TRBD1 (5 bases). Trimming took off 4 bases at V and 7 bases at J, with 16 bases between the two ends. Germline V gene data show CDR1 as SGHTA and CDR2 as FQGNSA. The CDR3 consists of 14 residues. The CDR3 coding sequence is TGTGCCAGCAGCTCGGGCCAGGGCGAGGGTGGCTACACCTTC. Protein: CASSSGQGEGGYTF.

The chain employs TRBV3-1 (or the pseudogene TRBV3-2) and TRBJ2-3, with TRBD2 matching 10 bases. With V trimmed by 1 base and J by 1 base, 14 bases remained unmatched. This CDR3 contains 20 residues. The germline V gene encodes CDR1 LGHDT and CDR2 YNNKEL (reference sequence). Here the CDR3 DNA reads TGTGCCAGCAGCCAAGGCCCCCCGTCTAGCGGGGGCCGGGGCACAGATACGCAGTATTTT. Its protein is CASSQGPPSSGGRGTDTQYF.

In its sample, this clone was seen a few times. The chain recombines TRBV6-2 or TRBV6-3 with TRBJ1-2, with TRBD1 as a possible D gene (6 bases). Trimming removed 6 bases from V and 13 bases from J, with 15 bases in between. Per germline, CDR1 MNHEY and CDR2 SVGEGT. The CDR3 totals 11 residues. The CDR3 here is CASSLQGPCTF. DNA for the CDR3: TGTGCCAGCAGCCTGCAGGGGCCCTGCACCTTC.

The chain links TRBV6-1 to TRBJ1-2; D ambiguous. The CDR3 totals 13 residues. Germline assignment: CDR1 MNHNS and CDR2 SASEGT. The V gene lost 3 bases and the J gene lost 0 bases, with 5 bases spanning the gap. The CDR3 DNA sequence: TGTGCCAGCAGTGATAACGCTAACTATGGCTACACCTTC. It translates to CASSDNANYGYTF.